Shown below are 17 T cell receptor beta chains from a single sample sequenced in a study of blood T cell repertoires in COVID-19. The data were produced by immunoSEQ multiplex PCR, yet TCRdb's version contains in-frame clones alone and is incomplete. The sample lists hundreds of thousands of clones, around three quarters occurring once. Source material: peripheral blood. These receptors were obtained from a woman at least 80 years old with acute or convalescent COVID-19.

The rearrangement uses TRBV5-1 and TRBJ2-3; 9 bases agree with TRBD2. The germline V gene has CDR1 SGHRS and CDR2 YFSETQ. This CDR3 has 18 amino acids. V trimming: 0 bases; J trimming: 2 bases; junction bases outside the gene matches: 10. The CDR3 is CASSLAGAGGAPTDTQYF. DNA of the CDR3: TGCGCCAGCAGCTTGGCCGGGGCGGGAGGGGCCCCCACAGATACGCAGTATTTT.

The chain recombines TRBV7-6 with TRBJ2-1; D might be TRBD2 (6 bases). Deletions cut 1 base from V and 5 bases from J, with 12 bases between. Germline loops: CDR1 SGHVS, CDR2 FNYEAQ. The CDR3 has 15 amino acids. DNA of the CDR3: TGTGCCAGCAGCTTAGGGGCTAGCGTGAACAATGAGCAGTTCTTC. Protein: CASSLGASVNNEQFF.

V gene TRBV19 combines with J gene TRBJ2-4, with TRBD1 matching over 7 bases. V was clipped by 1 base and J by 0 bases; unmatched bases: 9. Germline values: CDR1 LNHDA, CDR2 SQIVND (reference sequence). The CDR3 totals 18 residues. CDR3 amino acids: CASSIGVGQALAKNIQYF. DNA of the CDR3: TGTGCCAGTAGTATAGGGGTCGGACAGGCGTTAGCCAAAAACATTCAGTACTTC.

The genes are TRBV6-5 and TRBJ2-1; 11 bases align to TRBD2. Germline V gene lookup returns CDR1 MNHEY and CDR2 SVGAGI. The CDR3 contains 16 residues. Trimming at V came to 0 bases and at J to 6 bases, leaving 4 bases not matched to a gene. The CDR3 loop reads CASSYSLAGGPNEQFF. Here the CDR3 DNA reads TGTGCCAGCAGTTACTCTCTAGCGGGGGGTCCCAATGAGCAGTTCTTC.

This chain joins TRBV7-8 and TRBJ2-2; tentative D call: TRBD1 (6 bases). Germline lookup yields CDR1 SGHVS and CDR2 FQNEAQ. Trimming removed 5 bases from V and 8 bases from J, with 15 bases in between. CDR3 length equals 14 residues. Written as DNA, the CDR3 is TGTGCCAGCAGCCCCCCCAGGGACAAGGGGGAGCTGTTTTTT. Amino acid sequence: CASSPPRDKGELFF.

V and J are TRBV30 and TRBJ2-6; the D gene is possibly TRBD1 (5 bases). Looked up from germline, CDR1 is GTSNPN and CDR2 is SVGIG (reference sequence). The CDR3 runs to 16 residues. V shed 2 bases and J shed 0 bases, with 11 bases lying between them. The CDR3 protein is CAWSPRQTSGANVLTF. CDR3 coding DNA: TGTGCCTGGAGTCCCCGACAGACCTCTGGGGCCAACGTCCTGACTTTC. The variable domain in full, completed from reference TRBV30 and TRBJ2-6, reads SQTIHQWPATLVQPVGSPLSLECTVEGTSNPNLYWYRQAAGRGLQLLFYSVGIGQISSEVPQNLSASRPQDRQFILSSKKLLLSDSGFYLCAWSPRQTSGANVLTFGAGSRLTVL.

V is TRBV24-1 and J is TRBJ2-1, with 9 bases that match TRBD2. The CDR3 sequence is 16 residues long. Unmatched junction bases numbered 9, after V lost 3 bases and J lost 7 bases. Germline-derived CDR1 and CDR2 are KGHDR and SFDVKD. The CDR3: CATSDAAGGPLNEQFF. In DNA, the CDR3 is TGTGCCACCAGTGATGCCGCGGGAGGGCCTTTAAATGAGCAGTTCTTC.

This chain uses TRBV3-1 (or the pseudogene TRBV3-2) with TRBJ1-2, with 8 bases matching TRBD1. The germline gives CDR1 LGHDT, CDR2 YNNKEL (reference sequence). The trim removed 2 bases at V and 6 bases at J, leaving 5 bases unmatched. This CDR3 has 14 amino acids. CDR3 sequence: CASSQPGQADGYTF. DNA of the CDR3: TGTGCCAGCAGCCAACCGGGACAGGCCGATGGCTACACCTTC.

This clone was counted a few times. The chain employs TRBV11-2 and TRBJ1-4; TRBD1 matches at 7 bases. Per the germline V gene, CDR1 is SGHAT and CDR2 is FQNNGV. This CDR3 has 15 residues. Losses at the gene ends were 4 bases for V and 3 bases for J; bases not matched to a gene: 5. The DNA of the CDR3 is TGTGCCAGCAGCTCCGAGGGGGCGCCTAATGAAAAACTGTTTTTT. Its protein is CASSSEGAPNEKLFF.

The V call is TRBV2, the J call TRBJ2-7; 11 nucleotides agree with TRBD2. The CDR3 is 14 amino acids. The germline V gene encodes CDR1 SNHLY and CDR2 FYNNEI. V lost 6 bases and J lost 3; bases outside the gene matches: 4. CDR3 residues: CASRVTSGVYEQYF. The CDR3 DNA reads TGTGCCAGCAGGGTGACTAGCGGGGTCTACGAGCAGTACTTC.

V gene TRBV7-9 combines with J gene TRBJ2-5; 7 nucleotides match TRBD1. The V and J ends lost 6 bases and 5 bases, in that order; junction bases with no gene match: 12. CDR1 is SEHNR, CDR2 FQNEAQ, per germline (reference sequence). The CDR3 consists of 15 residues. CDR3 loop: CASSHRQGDLETQYF. CDR3 bases: TGTGCCAGCAGTCACCGACAGGGCGATCTGGAGACCCAGTACTTC. The full variable domain, rest sourced from reference TRBV7-9 and TRBJ2-5, is DTGVSQNPRHKITKRGQNVTFRCDPISEHNRLYWYRQTLGQGPEFLTYFQNEAQLEKSRLLSDRFSAERPKGSFSTLEIQRTEQGDSAMYLCASSHRQGDLETQYFGPGTRLLVL.

This chain connects TRBV4-3 to TRBJ2-5; tentative D call: TRBD2 (5 bases). V lost 0 bases and J lost 4, with 12 bases in between. CDR3 size: 15 residues. From germline, CDR1 is LGHNA and CDR2 YSLEER. The CDR3 here is CASSQERGRRETQYF. The CDR3 region has the DNA TGCGCCAGCAGCCAAGAAAGAGGGCGACGAGAGACCCAGTACTTC.

The CDR3, as DNA: TGTGCCAGCAGTTTTAGGGGGCCCGCGAGGGGGCGGACTGAAGCTTTCTTT. This encodes CASSFRGPARGRTEAFF. The chain joins TRBV27 to TRBJ1-1; TRBD1 agrees at 7 bases. V shed 3 bases and J 5 bases; nucleotides not matched to a gene: 15. Germline V gene sequence: CDR1 MNHEY, CDR2 SMNVEV (reference sequence). CDR3 size: 17 residues.

The V and J genes are TRBV6-5 and TRBJ1-6; maybe TRBD1 (6 bases). In germline, CDR1 is MNHEY, CDR2 SVGAGI. The CDR3 covers 14 residues. V lost 5 bases, J lost 10 bases, and 15 bases lay in between. In DNA, the CDR3 is TGTGCCAGCAGTCTACAGGGCAGGGAGTCACCCCTCCACTTT. Translating gives CASSLQGRESPLHF.

This sequence joins TRBV3-1 (or the pseudogene TRBV3-2) and TRBJ1-2, with 8 positions matching TRBD1. The germline V gene has CDR1 LGHDT and CDR2 YNNKEL (reference sequence). CDR3 size: 16 residues. V lost 0 bases, J lost 6 bases, and 9 bases stayed unmatched. CDR3 nucleotide sequence: TGTGCCAGCAGCCAAGATAGGGCAGGGGGCGGCCATGGCTACACCTTC. Translation gives CASSQDRAGGGHGYTF.

V gene TRBV6-2 or TRBV6-3 combines with J gene TRBJ2-7, with D unresolved. This CDR3 comprises 11 residues. The germline CDR1 and CDR2 sequences are MNHEY and SVGEGT. V lost 4 bases and J lost 3, with 4 bases in between. CDR3 nucleotides: TGTGCCAGCAGTTCCCTCTACGAGCAGTACTTC. Translation gives CASSSLYEQYF.

The CDR3 nucleotides are TGCGCCAGCAGCTTGGTTTTCGGGGAGACTGAAGCTTTCTTT. This encodes CASSLVFGETEAFF. The chain is built from TRBV5-1 and TRBJ1-1, with no clear D. This CDR3 comprises 14 residues. Germline-derived CDR1 and CDR2 are SGHRS and YFSETQ. V shed 0 bases and J shed 5 bases, with 11 bases lying between them. Drawing the rest from reference TRBV5-1 and TRBJ1-1, the complete variable domain is KAGVTQTPRYLIKTRGQQVTLSCSPISGHRSVSWYQQTPGQGLQFLFEYFSETQRNKGNFPGRFSGRQFSNSRSEMNVSTLELGDSALYLCASSLVFGETEAFFGQGTRLTVV.